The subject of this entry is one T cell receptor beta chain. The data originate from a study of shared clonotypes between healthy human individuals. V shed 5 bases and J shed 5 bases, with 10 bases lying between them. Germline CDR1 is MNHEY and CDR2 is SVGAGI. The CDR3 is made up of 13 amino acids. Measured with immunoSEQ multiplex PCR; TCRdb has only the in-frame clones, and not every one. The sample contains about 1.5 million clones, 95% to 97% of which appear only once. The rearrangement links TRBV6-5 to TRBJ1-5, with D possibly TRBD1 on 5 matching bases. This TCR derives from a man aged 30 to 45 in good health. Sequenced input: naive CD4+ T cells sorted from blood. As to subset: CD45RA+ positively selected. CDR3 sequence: CASSVHRHQPQHF. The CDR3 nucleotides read TGTGCCAGCAGTGTGCACAGGCATCAGCCCCAGCATTTT.